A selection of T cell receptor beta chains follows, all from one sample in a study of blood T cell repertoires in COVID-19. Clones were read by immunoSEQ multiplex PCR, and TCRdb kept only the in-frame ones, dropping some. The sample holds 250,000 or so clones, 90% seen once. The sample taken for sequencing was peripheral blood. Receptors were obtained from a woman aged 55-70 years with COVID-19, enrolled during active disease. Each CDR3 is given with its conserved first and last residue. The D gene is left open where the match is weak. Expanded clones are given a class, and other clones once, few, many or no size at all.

TGTGCCAGCAGTTACTCCGGGGGCACCGGGGAGCTGTTTTTT CASSYSGGTGELFF - - TRBJ2-2 TRBV6-5
TGTGCCAGCAGCCAGCGGGAATCCCGGGGTGAAAAACTGTTTTTT CASSQRESRGEKLFF - - TRBJ1-4 TRBV7-9
TGTGCCAGCTCGGACAGTATCGGCGCCTACGAGCAGTACTTC CASSDSIGAYEQYF - - TRBJ2-7 TRBV6-5
TGTGCCAGCAGCGGGGACAGATTGGGCCAGCCCCAGCATTTT CASSGDRLGQPQHF TRBD1 - TRBJ1-5 TRBV9
TGTGCCAGTAGTATAGAACTGCCGGGACTAGCGGGGGGTGATGAGCAGTTCTTC CASSIELPGLAGGDEQFF TRBD2 - TRBJ2-1 TRBV19
TGTGCCTGGAGTGTGGTCAGCGGGGCTTCACCCCTCCACTTT CAWSVVSGASPLHF - - TRBJ1-6 TRBV30
TGTGCCAGCAGTGGCCCGGGACAGTCCTATGGCTACACCTTC CASSGPGQSYGYTF TRBD1 - TRBJ1-2 TRBV28
TGCGCCAGCAGCCAAGTGTGGCAGCGGGGGGGCCTAAATGAGCAGTTCTTC CASSQVWQRGGLNEQFF TRBD2 - TRBJ2-1 TRBV4-1
TGTGCCAGCAGTTCGGAGGATAGGGGGCTCTATGGCTACACCTTC CASSSEDRGLYGYTF TRBD1 once TRBJ1-2 TRBV5-5
TGTGCCAGCAGCGTAGGAGGGCGGGGGGGCGGAGATGAGCAGTTCTTC CASSVGGRGGGDEQFF TRBD2 - TRBJ2-1 TRBV9
TGCGCCAGCAGCGGGAACGGGGTAGGCAACACTGAAGCTTTCTTT CASSGNGVGNTEAFF - once TRBJ1-1 TRBV5-1